This T cell receptor beta chain is drawn from a study of blood T cell repertoires in COVID-19. In the study overall: T cells, B-cell-depleted T cells, or PBMCs provided the cDNA or gDNA that served as material.

With V trimmed by 2 bases and J by 9 bases, 5 bases remained unmatched. Per germline, CDR1 SGHTA and CDR2 FQGTGA. This CDR3 spans 14 amino acids. In the authors' workflow: Counts of nucleated cells, estimated from reference gene primer amplification, were obtained. Produced via immunoSEQ multiplex PCR; TCRdb's table is partial and in-frame only. That table supplies the V and J calls and clone size; D and trimming were determined from the DNA. The sample carries 170,000 or so clones, roughly 83% recorded once. J is TRBJ2-3 and V is TRBV7-3, with 10 bases aligning to TRBD1. The clonotype comes from a man younger than 35 with active or convalescent COVID-19. The sequencing sample was made of peripheral blood. The chain's CDR3 is CASSLGGTGETQYF. The CDR3 DNA sequence: TGTGCCAGCAGCTTAGGTGGGACAGGGGAGACGCAGTATTTT.